The 27 T cell receptor beta chains presented below share a single source sample, sequenced in a study of T-cell reconstitution after alpha-beta-depleted transplantation in children. TCRbeta library preparation incorporated unique molecular identifiers. TCRdb reprocessed the PCR reads with MiXCR, giving one entry per CDR3 protein. The sample carries hundreds of thousands of distinct CDR3 sequences, about 12% recorded once. The sequences come from PBMCs from the stem cell graft donor, collected from the stem cell graft. The receptors derive from a human donor who donated a stem cell graft to a child with combined immunodeficiency.

In its sample, this clonotype was seen many times. The gene calls are TRBV7-2 and TRBJ1-3, with unresolved D. The CDR3 has 13 amino acids. Germline V lookup: CDR1 SGHTA, CDR2 FQGNSA. The V end was cut by 2 bases, the J end by 6 bases, with 8 bases between. CDR3 residues: CASSLYRANTIYF. The CDR3 DNA reads as TGTGCCAGCAGCTTATATCGCGCAAACACCATATATTTT.

The V gene is TRBV4-2, the J gene TRBJ2-7; tentatively, D is TRBD2 (5 bases). Germline V gives CDR1 LGHNA, CDR2 YNFKEQ. Trimming shortened V by 0 bases and J by 3 bases, and 12 bases separated the two germline ends. CDR3 length: 15 amino acids. The CDR3 coding sequence is TGTGCCAGCAGCCAAGAGTTCCCCGGAGGCTACGAGCAGTACTTC. Translated, it gives CASSQEFPGGYEQYF.

This clonotype has at least ten counts. The chain carries TRBV6-5 and TRBJ2-5; tentatively, D is TRBD2 (5 bases). The CDR3 consists of 14 residues. CDR1 MNHEY and CDR2 SVGAGI come from the germline V gene. Trimming shortened V by 2 bases and J by 2 bases, and 9 bases separated the two germline ends. The CDR3 is CASSYVGGQETQYF. The CDR3 coding sequence is TGTGCCAGCAGTTACGTTGGAGGTCAAGAGACCCAGTACTTC.

This clonotype was observed many times. The chain uses TRBV27 and TRBJ2-3; D is uncertain. CDR3 length: 14 amino acids. Germline V lookup: CDR1 MNHEY, CDR2 SMNVEV (reference sequence). Trimming removed 5 bases from V and 5 bases from J, with 14 bases in between. The CDR3 sequence is CASSPRAVGDTQYF. The CDR3 region has the DNA TGTGCCAGCAGTCCGAGAGCAGTCGGAGATACGCAGTATTTT.

In this sample, this clonotype turned up a few times. The J gene is TRBJ2-7, the V gene TRBV12-3 or TRBV12-4, with D uncertain. V was cut by 5 bases and J by 2 bases, with 13 bases left in between. The CDR3 is 14 amino acids. This chain's CDR3 is CASSPMGRPYEQYF. CDR3 sequence (DNA): TGTGCCAGCAGTCCTATGGGCCGACCCTACGAGCAGTACTTC.

In this sample, this clonotype turned up a few times. The V and J genes are TRBV3-1 and TRBJ2-5; 7 nucleotides agree with TRBD2. CDR1 is LGHDT and CDR2 is YNNKEL in the germline V gene (reference sequence). With V trimmed by 4 bases and J by 1 base, 6 bases remained unmatched. The CDR3 covers 15 residues. CDR3 region: CASSREGSFQETQYF. The CDR3 nucleotides are TGTGCCAGCAGCCGGGAGGGTTCCTTCCAAGAGACCCAGTACTTC.

This clonotype was seen ten or more times. J is TRBJ1-4 and V is TRBV13, with 10 nucleotides matching TRBD1. V lost 3 bases to trimming and J lost 8 bases; unmatched junction nucleotides: 3. Germline assignment: CDR1 PRHDT and CDR2 FYEKMQ (reference sequence). The CDR3 is made up of 14 amino acids. The CDR3 loop reads CASSFGQGGEKLFF. The DNA of the CDR3 is TGTGCCAGCAGCTTTGGACAGGGGGGAGAAAAACTGTTTTTT.

This clonotype was seen only a few times. The DNA for the CDR3 is TGTGCCAGCATAGGACTACCCAGGGGAGATACGCAGTATTTT. Its protein is CASIGLPRGDTQYF. The chain couples TRBV6-2 or TRBV6-3 to TRBJ2-3, with D tentatively TRBD1 or TRBD2 (6 bases each). This CDR3 contains 14 residues. With 7 bases removed from V and 5 bases from J, the gap between germline ends came to 16 bases. The germline CDR1 and CDR2 sequences are MNHEY and SVGEGT.

This clonotype has only a few counts. This chain uses TRBV24-1 with TRBJ1-1; 8 bases are a match to TRBD1. The ends lost 4 bases at V and 2 bases at J; junction bases unmatched: 5. This CDR3 has 15 amino acids. Germline V gene sequence: CDR1 KGHDR, CDR2 SFDVKD. Here the CDR3 DNA reads TGTGCCACCAGTGACCCTGGGACAGGCAACACTGAAGCTTTCTTT. Translating gives CATSDPGTGNTEAFF.

This clonotype showed up many times. This sequence joins TRBV12-3 or TRBV12-4 and TRBJ2-1; 10 bases line up with TRBD1. The CDR3 consists of 15 residues. V was pared by 5 bases and J by 2 bases, with 3 bases of the junction left unmatched. CDR3 nucleotides: TGTGCCAGCAGTACCGGACAGGGGGCCTACAATGAGCAGTTCTTC. This translates into CASSTGQGAYNEQFF.

This clonotype was observed at least ten times. The chain has TRBV6-1 and TRBJ2-3; 11 nucleotides match TRBD2. V shed 6 bases and J 3 bases; nucleotides not matched to a gene: 11. This CDR3 spans 17 amino acids. Germline V gene lookup returns CDR1 MNHNS and CDR2 SASEGT. In DNA, the CDR3 is TGTGCCAGCAGCTTTATTCCTGGACTAGCGGGTACAGATACGCAGTATTTT. It encodes CASSFIPGLAGTDTQYF.

V and J are TRBV24-1 and TRBJ2-6; a possible D gene is TRBD2 (6 bases). Germline loops: CDR1 KGHDR, CDR2 SFDVKD. V lost 2 bases to trimming and J lost 4 bases, with 8 bases between them. CDR3 size: 15 residues. The DNA of the CDR3 is TGTGCCACCAGTGATTACGGGAGCGGGGCCAACGTCCTGACTTTC. This encodes CATSDYGSGANVLTF.

The rearrangement joins TRBV20-1 to TRBJ2-1; the match to TRBD2 covers 11 bases. Trimming removed 0 bases from V and 8 bases from J; junction bases left unmatched: 6. This CDR3 spans 15 amino acids. CDR1 is DFQATT, CDR2 SNEGSKA, per germline (reference sequence). The CDR3 nucleotides read TGCAGTGCTAGAGATGGGGTAGCGGGAGGGGATGAGCAGTTCTTC. The encoded protein is CSARDGVAGGDEQFF.

In this sample, this clonotype turned up a few times. The V call is TRBV5-8, the J call TRBJ2-1; tentatively, D is TRBD1 (6 bases). Germline CDR1 SGHTS, CDR2 YDEGEE. The ends were cut back, 4 bases at V and 3 bases at J, with 14 bases in the middle. The CDR3 spans 15 residues. The CDR3 loop is CASSRTEPYYNEQFF. The CDR3 nucleotides are TGTGCCAGCAGCCGGACAGAACCCTACTACAATGAGCAGTTCTTC.

The V gene is TRBV4-1, the J gene TRBJ2-5, with 10 bases that match TRBD1. The germline CDR1 and CDR2 sequences are MGHRA and YSYEKL. The CDR3 loop spans 16 amino acids. With V trimmed by 0 bases and J by 5 bases, 6 bases remained unmatched. The CDR3 DNA sequence: TGCGCCAGCAGCCAAGATAGGGGGACAGGGGTCGAGACCCAGTACTTC. Amino acids: CASSQDRGTGVETQYF.

A few counts support this clonotype. The chain recombines TRBV12-3 or TRBV12-4 with TRBJ1-6; D is uncertain. This CDR3 spans 13 amino acids. Trimming pared 4 bases from V and 9 bases from J, leaving 10 bases between. In DNA, the CDR3 is TGTGCCAGCAGTTCGAATCAAGTTTCACCCCTCCACTTT. Residues: CASSSNQVSPLHF.

This clonotype has more than one count but fewer than ten. The gene calls are TRBV15 and TRBJ2-5, with TRBD1 matching over 8 bases. V trimming: 2 bases; J trimming: 2 bases; junction bases outside the gene matches: 7. This CDR3 has 16 amino acids. Germline loops: CDR1 LNHNV, CDR2 YYDKDF (reference sequence). DNA for the CDR3: TGTGCCACCAGCAGATCCCAGGGGGCAGGACAAGAGACCCAGTACTTC. Translating gives CATSRSQGAGQETQYF. Drawing the rest from reference TRBV15 and TRBJ2-5, the complete variable domain is DAMVIQNPRYQVTQFGKPVTLSCSQTLNHNVMYWYQQKSSQAPKLLFHYYDKDFNNEADTPDNFQSRRPNTSFCFLDIRSPGLGDTAMYLCATSRSQGAGQETQYFGPGTRLLVL.

V is TRBV29-1 and J is TRBJ2-7, with 10 bases aligning to TRBD1. In germline, CDR1 is SQVTM, CDR2 ANQGSEA. Trimming cost V 4 bases and J 1 base; bases outside gene matches: 1. The CDR3 has 13 residues. This chain's CDR3 is CSVAGQGSYEQYF. The CDR3 DNA reads as TGCAGCGTTGCGGGACAGGGGTCCTACGAGCAGTACTTC.

Points on this clonotype: This could be a read error, since a much larger clone is one nucleotide away. The chain carries TRBV6-1 and TRBJ2-7; TRBD1 matches 11 bases. V gave up 6 bases and J gave up 6 bases; unmatched junction bases: 10. Germline CDR1 is MNHNS and CDR2 is SASEGT. The CDR3 runs 15 residues. For the CDR3, the DNA is TGTGCCAGCAGACGCGGGACAGGGGGATTGCGCGAGCAGTACTTC. Translation: CASRRGTGGLREQYF.

This chain connects TRBV19 to TRBJ1-5; D is perhaps TRBD1 (6 bases). V lost 3 bases and J lost 5, with 14 bases in between. CDR3 size: 15 residues. Germline CDR1 reads LNHDA; CDR2 reads SQIVND (reference sequence). CDR3 sequence reads: CASSIGRGRDQPQHF. In nucleotides, the CDR3 is TGTGCCAGTAGTATTGGCAGGGGACGGGATCAGCCCCAGCATTTT.

In its sample, this clonotype was seen a few times. This chain uses TRBV12-3 or TRBV12-4 with TRBJ1-5; 9 bases agree with TRBD1. The CDR3 length is 15 residues. Germline trimming cut 6 bases from V and 5 bases from J; bases unmatched to any gene: 8. CDR3 residues: CASSLSGTGHQPQHF. CDR3 nucleotides: TGTGCCAGCAGCTTATCCGGGACAGGGCATCAGCCCCAGCATTTT.

The genes are TRBV4-2 and TRBJ2-1, with unresolved D. V dropped 2 bases and J dropped 6 bases, with 8 bases sitting between them. Germline V lookup: CDR1 LGHNA, CDR2 YNFKEQ. The CDR3 length is 13 residues. As DNA, the CDR3 is TGTGCCAGCAGCCAATCCCCTAGCAATGAGCAGTTCTTC. The encoded protein is CASSQSPSNEQFF.

This clonotype was counted a few times. CDR3 amino acids: CAWSVSSVQETQYF. DNA for the CDR3: TGTGCCTGGAGTGTATCTAGCGTCCAAGAGACCCAGTACTTC. The V call is TRBV30, the J call TRBJ2-5, with D possibly TRBD2 on 6 matching bases. Germline V gives CDR1 GTSNPN, CDR2 SVGIG (reference sequence). Trimming pared 0 bases from V and 1 base from J, leaving 9 bases between. CDR3 length equals 14 residues.

This clonotype was seen at least ten times. The chain recombines TRBV7-2 with TRBJ2-3, with D maybe TRBD2 (5 bases). CDR1 SGHTA and CDR2 FQGNSA come from the germline V gene. The CDR3 contains 14 residues. V lost 4 bases to trimming and J lost 2 bases, with 10 bases between them. The CDR3: CASSSDLFTDTQYF. The DNA for the CDR3 is TGTGCCAGCAGCTCGGACTTATTCACAGATACGCAGTATTTT.

V usage is TRBV20-1 and J usage is TRBJ1-5; D gene ambiguous. Germline values: CDR1 DFQATT, CDR2 SNEGSKA (reference sequence). Trimming removed 3 bases at V and 5 bases at J, with 11 bases between. The CDR3 loop spans 13 amino acids. The CDR3 DNA reads as TGCAGTGCTAGGGTGCGTTGGGATCAGCCCCAGCATTTT. This codes for CSARVRWDQPQHF.

The J gene is TRBJ2-3, the V gene TRBV20-1; D not resolved. The V and J ends lost 6 bases and 8 bases respectively, with 21 bases between them. CDR1 and CDR2 from the germline V gene are DFQATT and SNEGSKA (reference sequence). This CDR3 region has 14 residues. The CDR3 loop reads CSALDPPARGTQYF. The CDR3 DNA follows: TGCAGTGCCTTGGACCCTCCGGCGCGCGGTACGCAGTATTTT.

In this sample, this clonotype turned up once. The V call is TRBV7-3, the J call TRBJ2-7, with D tentatively TRBD1 or TRBD2 (5 bases each). CDR1 and CDR2 from the germline V gene are SGHTA and FQGTGA. The germline V and J ends were trimmed by 5 bases and 7 bases, with 21 bases remaining between them. The CDR3 has 15 amino acids. The CDR3 loop is CASSGQPGPHEEQYF. DNA of the CDR3: TGTGCCAGCAGCGGGCAGCCGGGACCCCACGAGGAGCAGTACTTC. The variable domain in full, with the rest retrieved from reference TRBV7-3 and TRBJ2-7, is GAGVSQTPSNKVTEKGKYVELRCDPISGHTALYWYRQSLGQGPEFLIYFQGTGAADDSGLPNDRFFAVRPEGSVSTLKIQRTERGDSAVYLCASSGQPGPHEEQYFGPGTRLTVT.